The 31 T cell receptor beta chains in this list originate from one sample, sequenced in a study. TCRdb ran MiXCR on the 5' RACE reads and lists one entry per CDR3 protein. The repertoire holds roughly 58,000 distinct CDR3 sequences, with more than 20% as singletons. Tregs were sorted as CD4+CD25+CD127-/low cells. The sequenced sample consisted of tumor-infiltrating Tregs sorted from the breast tumor. These receptors all come from a female donor with breast cancer.

The rearrangement joins TRBV4-2 to TRBJ2-7; 7 bases line up with TRBD1. The CDR3 extends over 16 amino acids. Losses at the gene ends were 0 bases for V and 4 bases for J; bases not matched to a gene: 9. Germline-derived CDR1 and CDR2 are LGHNA and YNFKEQ. The CDR3 spells CASSQEFNRGSYEQYF. For the CDR3, the DNA is TGTGCCAGCAGCCAAGAATTTAACAGGGGATCTTACGAGCAGTACTTC.

The sample holds a few counts of this clonotype. CDR3 nucleotide sequence: TGTGCCAGCAGCTTACAGGGTGGCAATCAGCCCCAGCATTTT. It encodes CASSLQGGNQPQHF. V and J are TRBV7-9 and TRBJ1-5; D is perhaps TRBD1 (5 bases). V was shortened by 2 bases and J by 2 bases, with 7 bases between the two germline ends. Per the germline V gene, CDR1 is SEHNR and CDR2 is FQNEAQ (reference sequence). The CDR3 runs to 14 residues.

This clonotype turned up a few times. J is TRBJ2-7 and V is TRBV15; D might be TRBD1 (5 bases). The CDR3 contains 17 residues. Trimming shortened V by 2 bases and J by 6 bases, and 23 bases separated the two germline ends. The V gene's germline CDR1 is LNHNV and CDR2 YYDKDF (reference sequence). The CDR3 protein is CATSRTAQQGRNGEQYF. In nucleotides, the CDR3 is TGTGCCACCAGCAGAACGGCCCAGCAGGGCAGAAATGGCGAGCAGTACTTC.

This clonotype has a count of ten or more. This chain links TRBV29-1 with TRBJ2-1; 7 nucleotides line up with TRBD2. V shed 4 bases and J 8 bases; nucleotides not matched to a gene: 5. This CDR3 is built from 12 residues. Germline V gene sequence: CDR1 SQVTM, CDR2 ANQGSEA. The CDR3 DNA follows: TGCAGCGTTGGCGGGAGAGGTTATGAGCAGTTCTTC. This gives the protein CSVGGRGYEQFF.

This clonotype was observed a few times. It is likely a read error, because the conserved phenylalanine at the end of the CDR3 is missing. This chain links TRBV24-1 with TRBJ2-6; D ambiguous. The CDR3 totals 15 residues. V was trimmed by 5 bases and J by 2 bases, leaving 9 bases between them. CDR1 and CDR2 (germline): KGHDR, SFDVKD. The CDR3 DNA reads as TGTGCCACCAGTGGCCATAAGACTGGGGCCAACGTCCTGACTCTC. It yields the protein CATSGHKTGANVLTL.

The chain is built from TRBV5-1 and TRBJ2-7; 11 bases agree with TRBD2. This CDR3 comprises 15 residues. Germline CDR1 reads SGHRS; CDR2 reads YFSETQ. Unmatched junction bases numbered 3, after V lost 1 base and J lost 3 bases. CDR3 protein: CASSLRGTSGYEQYF. CDR3 sequence (DNA): TGCGCCAGCAGCTTGAGGGGGACTAGCGGCTACGAGCAGTACTTC.

This clonotype occurred a few times. A much larger clone differs by one base, so this may be a read error. The chain couples TRBV12-3 or TRBV12-4 to TRBJ1-4, with 8 bases lining up with TRBD1. This CDR3 is built from 15 residues. CDR3 residues: CASSIGQGDGEKRFF. The CDR3 coding sequence is TGTGCCAGCAGTATAGGACAGGGCGATGGTGAAAAACGGTTTTTT.

Notes on this clonotype: Just one base apart from a much larger clone, this may be a read error. The V gene is TRBV4-1, the J gene TRBJ2-1, with D perhaps matching TRBD2 (6 bases). V lost 1 base and J 4 bases, leaving 14 bases between the germline ends. In germline, CDR1 is MGHRA, CDR2 YSYEKL. This CDR3 is built from 16 residues. As DNA, the CDR3 is TGCGCCAGCAGCCAAGTCCGAGAGGGAGGATACAATGAGCAGTTCTTC. Translating gives CASSQVREGGYNEQFF.

The chain carries TRBV20-1 and TRBJ1-1; D remains unclear. The CDR3 is 11 residues long. Looked up from germline, CDR1 is DFQATT and CDR2 is SNEGSKA (reference sequence). V was cut by 2 bases and J by 7 bases, with 8 bases left in between. CDR3: CSARRRGEAFF. The CDR3, as DNA: TGCAGTGCTAGACGACGGGGTGAAGCTTTCTTT.

This clonotype appeared many times. V usage is TRBV4-2 and J usage is TRBJ1-5; D may be TRBD1 (5 bases). Trimming removed 0 bases from V and 3 bases from J, with 12 bases in between. The CDR3 runs 16 residues. Germline V CDR1 and CDR2: LGHNA, YNFKEQ. The CDR3 loop is CASSQDRRGLNQPQHF. The CDR3 bases are TGTGCCAGCAGCCAAGATCGACGGGGCCTCAATCAGCCCCAGCATTTT.

The rearrangement uses TRBV5-5 and TRBJ1-1; D perhaps matches TRBD1 (6 bases). CDR3 length: 16 residues. The V and J ends lost 6 bases and 1 base respectively, with 19 bases between them. Per the germline V gene, CDR1 is SGHKS and CDR2 is YYEKEE (reference sequence). CDR3 sequence (DNA): TGTGCCAGCAACGCGGTAGGGGGGTATACGAACACTGAAGCTTTCTTT. Encoded protein: CASNAVGGYTNTEAFF.

This clonotype was counted between two and nine times. The chain is built from TRBV28 and TRBJ1-5, with a possible D match to TRBD1 (6 bases). The germline gives CDR1 MDHEN, CDR2 SYDVKM. Deletions cut 6 bases from V and 3 bases from J, with 12 bases between. The CDR3 is 14 residues long. The CDR3 bases are TGTGCCAGCAGCACTCGGACAGACAATCAGCCCCAGCATTTT. Amino acids: CASSTRTDNQPQHF.

The genes are TRBV7-9 and TRBJ2-7, with D perhaps matching TRBD2 (5 bases). Germline V gene lookup returns CDR1 SEHNR and CDR2 FQNEAQ (reference sequence). V dropped 5 bases and J dropped 3 bases, with 14 bases sitting between them. This CDR3 has 14 amino acids. The CDR3, as DNA: TGTGCCAGCAGCCCCAGCGGCGTGGACTACGAGCAGTACTTC. This sequence encodes CASSPSGVDYEQYF.

This clonotype appeared once. The final CDR3 position lacks the conserved phenylalanine or tryptophan, pointing to a likely read error. The chain couples TRBV4-1 to TRBJ2-3; the D gene is possibly TRBD2 (5 bases). There are 17 residues in the CDR3. Germline CDR1 reads MGHRA; CDR2 reads YSYEKL. Trimming removed 4 bases from V and 2 bases from J, with 19 bases in between. The CDR3 DNA reads TGCGCCAGCAGCCCCTATGGCGGACTTCAAGCCACAGATACGCAGTATGTT. This encodes CASSPYGGLQATDTQYV.

This chain connects TRBV7-9 to TRBJ1-2; the match to TRBD1 covers 10 bases. Germline values: CDR1 SEHNR, CDR2 FQNEAQ (reference sequence). CDR3 length: 13 residues. Trimming removed 4 bases from V and 6 bases from J; junction bases left unmatched: 2. In DNA form, the CDR3 reads TGTGCCAGCAGCTCTGGACAGGGGGATGGCTACACCTTC. Its translation is CASSSGQGDGYTF.

This chain connects TRBV3-1 to TRBJ2-4, with 7 nucleotides matching TRBD2. Per germline, CDR1 LGHDT and CDR2 YNNKEL (reference sequence). V shed 0 bases, J shed 7 bases, and the junction held 15 bases outside the gene matches. The CDR3 runs 18 residues. For the CDR3, the DNA is TGTGCCAGCAGCCAAGAAAGGCCTAGTATGGACGGGGGGAACATTCAGTACTTC. Translating gives CASSQERPSMDGGNIQYF.

This CDR3 reads CASSLKFGTANTEAFF. CDR3 coding DNA: TGTGCCAGCAGTTTGAAGTTCGGGACAGCGAACACTGAAGCTTTCTTT. The V gene is TRBV27, the J gene TRBJ1-1; 7 positions match TRBD1. Germline values: CDR1 MNHEY, CDR2 SMNVEV (reference sequence). This CDR3 contains 16 residues. The ends lost 3 bases at V and 1 base at J; junction bases unmatched: 8.

This clonotype turned up a few times. The J gene is TRBJ1-4, the V gene TRBV29-1; D might be TRBD1 (5 bases). Germline-derived CDR1 and CDR2 are SQVTM and ANQGSEA. The CDR3 runs 15 residues. V dropped 5 bases and J dropped 7 bases, with 20 bases sitting between them. CDR3 bases: TGCAGCGTTAAAAGTGACCCATCAGGGACTGAAAAACTGTTTTTT. Translated, it gives CSVKSDPSGTEKLFF.

With respect to this clonotype: The conserved closing phenylalanine or tryptophan is absent in this CDR3, likely reflecting a read error. V and J are TRBV7-9 and TRBJ1-5, with unresolved D. Trimming shortened V by 5 bases and J by 4 bases, and 12 bases separated the two germline ends. The CDR3 sequence is 14 residues long. In germline, CDR1 is SEHNR, CDR2 FQNEAQ (reference sequence). The CDR3 sequence is CASSRGDGNQPQHR. CDR3 coding DNA: TGTGCCAGCAGCCGAGGAGACGGAAATCAGCCCCAGCATCGT.

The J gene is TRBJ1-1, the V gene TRBV5-6; D not certain. This CDR3 has 11 amino acids. V gave up 0 bases and J gave up 11 bases, with 8 bases separating them. Germline V gene data show CDR1 as SGHDT and CDR2 as YYEEEE. The CDR3 here is CASSLGSSAFF. DNA of the CDR3: TGTGCCAGCAGCTTGGGAAGCTCCGCTTTCTTT.

V and J are TRBV6-2 or TRBV6-3 and TRBJ1-5; no definite D call. The germline V gene has CDR1 MNHEY and CDR2 SVGEGT. This CDR3 is built from 15 residues. Trimming stripped 4 bases from V and 0 bases from J, with 10 bases between. The CDR3, as DNA: TGTGCCAGCAGTTTTGGCCGTTCTAGCAATCAGCCCCAGCATTTT. Protein: CASSFGRSSNQPQHF.

This clonotype occurred many times. The genes are TRBV4-2 and TRBJ2-6, with a tentative D call TRBD2 (6 bases). CDR1 is LGHNA and CDR2 is YNFKEQ in the germline V gene. The germline V and J ends were trimmed by 7 bases and 0 bases, with 16 bases remaining between them. The CDR3 length is 17 residues. The CDR3 bases are TGTGCCAGCACCAGAGGGCGGGGAAGCTCTGGGGCCAACGTCCTGACTTTC. It translates to CASTRGRGSSGANVLTF.

This clonotype occurred a few times. This may be a read error, as it is one base from a much larger clone. The chain employs TRBV20-1 and TRBJ2-1; D not certain. Germline CDR1 DFQATT, CDR2 SNEGSKA (reference sequence). CDR3 length: 13 residues. CDR3 DNA: TGCAGTGTGAGAAACCCCAACTACAATGAGCAGTGCTTC. It yields the protein CSVRNPNYNEQCF.

About this clonotype itself: A much larger clone differs by one base, so this may be a read error. The chain is built from TRBV6-5 and TRBJ1-1; the D is unclear. Germline CDR1 and CDR2: MNHEY and SVGAGI. The V and J ends lost 0 bases and 3 bases respectively, with 11 bases between them. The CDR3 covers 15 residues. The CDR3: CASSYSWTVDTEAFF. The DNA for the CDR3 is TGTGCCAGCAGTTACTCCTGGACTGTGGACACTGAAGCTTTCTTT.

The table lists this clonotype with many counts. The chain combines TRBV4-2 with TRBJ2-6; D gene unclear. The CDR3 extends over 15 amino acids. Trimming left V 2 bases short and J 0 bases short, with 5 bases between. Germline V gives CDR1 LGHNA, CDR2 YNFKEQ. The CDR3, as DNA: TGTGCCAGCAGCCAATCGAACTCTGGGGCCAACGTCCTGACTTTC. It encodes CASSQSNSGANVLTF.

This clonotype was seen repeatedly, ten times or more. V usage is TRBV4-1 and J usage is TRBJ1-2; D remains unclear. Germline-derived CDR1 and CDR2 are MGHRA and YSYEKL. The CDR3 is made up of 14 amino acids. The V and J ends lost 4 bases and 8 bases respectively, with 17 bases between them. The CDR3 coding sequence is TGCGCCAGCAGCCGCCCGGGGTTTGTTTGGGGCTACACCTTC. Residues: CASSRPGFVWGYTF.

The chain employs TRBV27 and TRBJ1-2, with D perhaps matching TRBD1 (6 bases). The CDR3 consists of 14 residues. Trimming shortened V by 2 bases and J by 4 bases, and 11 bases separated the two germline ends. Germline V CDR1 and CDR2: MNHEY, SMNVEV (reference sequence). The CDR3 loop reads CASSLGGPGYGYTF. In DNA, the CDR3 is TGTGCCAGCAGTTTAGGGGGGCCGGGCTATGGCTACACCTTC.

This clonotype was observed many times. This chain connects TRBV18 to TRBJ2-7, with D hard to call. Trimming cost V 6 bases and J 2 bases, with 8 bases left between them. CDR3 length: 12 residues. The germline CDR1 and CDR2 sequences are KGHSH and LQKENI. The CDR3 spells CASSGSTYEQYF. For the CDR3, the DNA is TGTGCCAGCTCCGGATCGACCTACGAGCAGTACTTC.

Concerning this clonotype itself: This may be a read error, as it is one base from a much larger clone. The genes are TRBV6-2 or TRBV6-3 and TRBJ1-1; D perhaps matches TRBD1 (5 bases). Germline V CDR1 and CDR2: MNHEY, SVGEGT. The CDR3 runs to 11 residues. V lost 8 bases, J lost 7 bases, and 11 bases lay in between. CDR3 sequence: CASGGLGEAFF. CDR3 bases: TGTGCCAGCGGGGGACTGGGTGAAGCTTTCTTT.

This clonotype has ten or more counts. The V call is TRBV6-2 or TRBV6-3, the J call TRBJ1-5; D ambiguous. Trimming left V 4 bases short and J 0 bases short, with 4 bases between. Germline V gene lookup returns CDR1 MNHEY and CDR2 SVGEGT. The CDR3 consists of 13 residues. As DNA, the CDR3 is TGTGCCAGCAGTTTTACTAGCAATCAGCCCCAGCATTTT. Its protein product is CASSFTSNQPQHF.

There are a few counts of this clonotype. The rearrangement joins TRBV9 to TRBJ1-2; D is perhaps TRBD1 (6 bases). The CDR3 runs 15 residues. In germline, CDR1 is SGDLS, CDR2 YYNGEE. The V end was cut by 0 bases, the J end by 8 bases, with 17 bases between. The CDR3 DNA is TGTGCCAGCAGCGTAGATCGAGACAGGTCTATCGGCTACACCTTC. It translates to CASSVDRDRSIGYTF.